These 10 T cell receptor beta chains were all obtained from the same sample, sequenced in a study of shared clonotypes between healthy human individuals. Naive CD8 cells comprised CD45RO-negative, CCR7-positively selected cells, excluding terminally differentiated effector memory CD45RA+ cells. This table comes from immunoSEQ multiplex PCR, and its TCRdb copy is limited to in-frame clones, with some not included. The repertoire holds roughly 590,000 clones, with less than 97% as singletons. Sequenced material: naive CD8+ T cells sorted from blood. These receptor sequences come from a woman in her 30s in good health.

In DNA, the CDR3 is TGTGCCAGTAGTATAGATCCCCCCAACAGACAGGGAGAAAGGCTCTATGGCTACACCTTC. Translated, it gives CASSIDPPNRQGERLYGYTF. J is TRBJ1-2 and V is TRBV19; 7 bases agree with TRBD1. The germline gives CDR1 LNHDA, CDR2 SQIVND (reference sequence). The J segment lost 4 bases and the V segment lost 0 bases, leaving 20 bases of the junction unmatched. The CDR3 has 20 residues.

This clone was counted a single time. This chain connects TRBV2 to TRBJ2-7, with D possibly being TRBD2 (5 bases). The CDR3 runs to 13 residues. Per germline, CDR1 SNHLY and CDR2 FYNNEI. Trimming cost V 1 base and J 4 bases, with 8 bases left between them. CDR3: CASSEGTGYEQYF. The CDR3 DNA is TGTGCCAGCAGTGAAGGGACTGGATACGAGCAGTACTTC.

The chain employs TRBV7-6 and TRBJ2-1; perhaps TRBD1 as D (5 bases). The germline V and J ends were trimmed by 1 base and 7 bases, with 14 bases remaining between them. The CDR3 totals 15 residues. Germline V gene data show CDR1 as SGHVS and CDR2 as FNYEAQ. The CDR3 sequence is CASSLGLGRYNEQFF. CDR3 nucleotides: TGTGCCAGCAGCTTAGGTTTGGGGCGCTATAATGAGCAGTTCTTC.

This clone has a single count. The gene calls are TRBV18 and TRBJ1-2, with a tentative D call TRBD1 (5 bases). V was trimmed by 5 bases and J by 8 bases, leaving 12 bases between them. The CDR3 is 12 amino acids. Per the germline V gene, CDR1 is KGHSH and CDR2 is LQKENI. CDR3 sequence reads: CASSGDEYGYTF. Written as DNA, the CDR3 is TGTGCCAGCTCAGGGGACGAATACGGCTACACCTTC.

The gene calls are TRBV27 and TRBJ1-5; D is ambiguous. V dropped 2 bases and J dropped 6 bases, with 11 bases sitting between them. The CDR3 loop spans 14 amino acids. CDR1 is MNHEY, CDR2 SMNVEV, per germline (reference sequence). CDR3 in amino acids: CASSLRGSSQPQHF. The CDR3 region has the DNA TGTGCCAGCAGTTTAAGAGGATCTAGTCAGCCCCAGCATTTT.

This rearrangement joins TRBV5-4 to TRBJ1-1; D unresolved. CDR1 is SGHNT and CDR2 is YYREEE in the germline V gene (reference sequence). V was trimmed by 4 bases and J by 0 bases, leaving 7 bases between them. CDR3 length: 13 amino acids. The CDR3 DNA reads as TGTGCCAGCAGCGATAGAATGAACACTGAAGCTTTCTTT. Its translation is CASSDRMNTEAFF.

The chain combines TRBV27 with TRBJ1-1; TRBD1 matches 9 bases. The CDR3 has 15 residues. After removal of 5 bases from V and 5 bases from J, the junction contained 9 bases not matched to a gene. Germline V gene lookup returns CDR1 MNHEY and CDR2 SMNVEV (reference sequence). The CDR3 region has the DNA TGTGCCAGCAGTCCGACAGGGGGAAAAAGTACTGAAGCTTTCTTT. Amino acids: CASSPTGGKSTEAFF.

The gene calls are TRBV27 and TRBJ2-1, with 12 bases that match TRBD2. The CDR3 loop spans 17 amino acids. Germline-derived CDR1 and CDR2 are MNHEY and SMNVEV (reference sequence). V was pared by 4 bases and J by 0 bases, with 4 bases of the junction left unmatched. CDR3 DNA sequence: TGTGCCAGCAGTTATGGACTAGCGGGGCCCTCCTACAATGAGCAGTTCTTC. Translation: CASSYGLAGPSYNEQFF.

This chain links TRBV9 with TRBJ2-7; D is unclear. V shed 3 bases and J shed 0 bases, with 10 bases lying between them. CDR1 and CDR2 (germline): SGDLS, YYNGEE. The CDR3 has 14 residues. For the CDR3, the DNA is TGTGCCAGCAGCGACGACCGGAGCTCCTACGAGCAGTACTTC. Translating gives CASSDDRSSYEQYF.

The count of this clone is one. The V gene is TRBV2, the J gene TRBJ2-1; D is unclear. In germline, CDR1 is SNHLY, CDR2 FYNNEI. Trimming cost V 11 bases and J 10 bases, with 12 bases left between them. The CDR3 has 10 amino acids. The CDR3 region has the DNA TGTGCCTACACCCCCCGGGAGCAGTTCTTC. It is translated as CAYTPREQFF.